Listed below are T cell receptor beta chains from one sample, sequenced in a study of tumor-infiltrating lymphocytes in primary liver carcinoma. TCRdb reprocessed the multiplex PCR reads with MiXCR, giving one entry per CDR3 protein. The table has roughly 100,000 distinct CDR3 sequences, approximately 78% seen once. Sequencing was performed on liver tumor tissue from sampling region 3. These receptor sequences come from a man aged 40-50 years with primary liver carcinoma and hepatitis B virus infection. The CDR3 runs from the conserved cysteine through the conserved F or W. D genes are given only for firm matches. Size tells how often a clone was seen (once, few, many) or the class of an expanded clone, and some rows leave it out.

>TRBV6-1|14|NA|NA|TRBJ2-7
CASSSGTGPYEQYF
TGTGCCAGTAGTAGCGGGACAGGGCCCTACGAGCAGTACTTC
>TRBV4-1|15|NA|NA|TRBJ2-1
CANSQRGLPSDEQFF
TGCGCCAACAGTCAACGTGGACTGCCCAGTGATGAGCAGTTCTTC
>TRBV4-1|14|NA|NA|TRBJ2-1
CASRQDDKRDGRVF
TGCGCCAGCAGGCAAGATGACAAGAGGGATGGCCGGGTCTTC
>TRBV29-1|13|NA|once|TRBJ2-1
CSAHHPTDNEQLF
TGCAGCGCTCACCATCCGACAGACAATGAGCAGCTCTTC
>TRBV29-1|15|TRBD2|NA|TRBJ2-2
CRVGTSAASTGELFF
TGCAGGGTTGGGACTAGCGCGGCGAGCACAGGGGAGCTGTTTTTT
>TRBV6-2/TRBV6-3|14|TRBD2|NA|TRBJ2-5
CVSSESGVQESQYF
TGTGTCAGCAGTGAGAGCGGGGTCCAAGAGAGCCAGTACTTC
>TRBV20-1|17|TRBD2|NA|TRBJ2-5
CSARDWAREGRVETQYF
TGCAGTGCTAGAGATTGGGCTAGAGAGGGGAGGGTAGAGACCCAGTACTTC
>TRBV6-6|16|NA|few|TRBJ2-1
CASRPYIESRYNEQFF
TGCGCCAGCAGGCCCTACATAGAATCACGCTACAATGAGCAGTTCTTC
>TRBV10-3|18|NA|NA|TRBJ2-7
CAISESVQPVRRGYEQYF
TGTGCCATCAGTGAGTCGGTCCAGCCGGTCCGTAGAGGGTACGAGCAGTACTTC
>TRBV10-3|14|NA|NA|TRBJ1-2
CVISESNQGYGYTF
TGTGTCATCAGTGAGTCGAATCAAGGTTATGGCTACACCTTC
>TRBV4-2|14|TRBD1|NA|TRBJ2-7
CASNQDRGGHDRYF
TGTGCCAGCAACCAAGATCGAGGGGGCCACGACCGGTACTTC
>TRBV30|13|NA|NA|TRBJ2-1
CAWRPSWNNEQFF
TGTGCCTGGAGACCCAGTTGGAACAATGAGCAGTTCTTC
>TRBV18|17|TRBD1|few|TRBJ1-1
CASSLGPGTGMNTEAFF
TGTGCCAGCTCACTCGGTCCCGGGACAGGAATGAACACTGAAGCTTTCTTT
>TRBV14|13|NA|many|TRBJ1-2
CASSQDLESGYTF
TGTGCCAGCAGCCAAGATTTGGAGTCAGGCTACACCTTC
>TRBV5-1|15|TRBD1|NA|TRBJ1-2
CTSSLDPGTVYGYTF
TGCACCAGCAGCTTGGACCCCGGGACAGTGTATGGCTACACCTTC
>TRBV29-1|15|NA|NA|TRBJ1-1
CSAYRGWAMYTEAFF
TGCAGCGCTTACCGGGGTTGGGCAATGTACACTGAAGCTTTCTTT
>TRBV28|14|NA|NA|TRBJ1-1
CDVGPGGGNTETFF
TGTGACGTAGGTCCAGGTGGTGGAAACACTGAAACTTTCTTT
>TRBV4-2|15|NA|NA|TRBJ2-1
CASSQGGETGNEQFF
TGTGCCAGCAGCCAAGGAGGCGAGACTGGCAATGAACAGTTCTTC
>TRBV7-8|15|TRBD1|NA|TRBJ2-1
CVSSLVGTGVNERFF
TGTGTCAGCAGCCTAGTCGGGACAGGGGTCAATGAGCGGTTCTTC
>TRBV2|17|NA|NA|TRBJ2-3
CASSEGLPGLHTDTQYF
TGTGCCAGCAGTGAAGGTCTTCCGGGCCTCCACACAGATACGCAGTATTTT
>TRBV18|14|NA|NA|TRBJ2-7
CASSPPSATYEQYF
TGTGCCAGCTCACCACCATCTGCCACCTACGAGCAGTACTTC
>TRBV11-3|14|NA|NA|TRBJ2-1
CASSLTSIIEEQFF
TGTGCCAGCAGCTTGACAAGTATTATCGAAGAACAGTTCTTC
>TRBV29-1|15|TRBD2|NA|TRBJ2-5
CSVEGPGRLQETQCF
TGCAGTGTTGAGGGACCCGGGAGGCTCCAAGAGACCCAGTGCTTC
>TRBV29-1|15|NA|NA|TRBJ2-2
CSVGLGWGMTGELYF
TGCAGCGTTGGTTTAGGATGGGGGATGACCGGAGAGCTGTATTTT
>TRBV29-1|10|NA|NA|TRBJ1-2
CSVSDESNTF
TGCAGCGTCTCCGACGAGAGTAACACCTTC